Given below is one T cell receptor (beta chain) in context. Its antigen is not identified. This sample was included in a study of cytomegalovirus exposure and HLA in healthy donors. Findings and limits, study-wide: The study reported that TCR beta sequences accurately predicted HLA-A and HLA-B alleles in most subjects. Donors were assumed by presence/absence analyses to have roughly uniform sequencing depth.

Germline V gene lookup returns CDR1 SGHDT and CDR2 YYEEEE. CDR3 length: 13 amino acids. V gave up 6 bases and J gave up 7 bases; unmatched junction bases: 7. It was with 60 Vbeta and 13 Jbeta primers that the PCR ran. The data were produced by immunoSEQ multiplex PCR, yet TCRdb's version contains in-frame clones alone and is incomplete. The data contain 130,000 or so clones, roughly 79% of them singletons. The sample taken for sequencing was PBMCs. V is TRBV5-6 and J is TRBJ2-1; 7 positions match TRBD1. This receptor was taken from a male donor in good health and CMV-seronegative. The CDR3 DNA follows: TGTGCCAGCATCGGGACAGTGGGTAATGAGCAGTTCTTC. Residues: CASIGTVGNEQFF.